This entry lists 7 T cell receptor beta chains sequenced from one sample in a study of blood T cell repertoires in COVID-19 (TCRdb year 2020). Library generation was performed with the immunoSEQ multiplex PCR assay. The clones in this table, taken by TCRdb from immuneACCESS, are in-frame only. Not every clone is retained; where verified, under half of the shortfall comes from an unresolved V gene, and the cause of the rest is unknown. The sample contains around 92,000 clones, more than 70% of them found a single time. Roughly 25% of the sample goes to the ten largest clones. The source material was peripheral blood. The receptors shown here come from a human donor in a cohort sampled during active COVID-19.

This clone was found a few times. This rearrangement joins TRBV28 to TRBJ2-5; D is perhaps TRBD1 (6 bases). This CDR3 comprises 14 residues. Trimming took 6 bases from V and 0 from J, leaving 11 bases between them. CDR1 and CDR2 from the germline V gene are MDHEN and SYDVKM. The chain's CDR3 is CASREGGNQETQYF. In nucleotides, the CDR3 is TGTGCCAGCAGGGAAGGGGGTAACCAAGAGACCCAGTACTTC. The full variable domain, its missing parts supplied by reference TRBV28 and TRBJ2-5, is DVKVTQSSRYLVKRTGEKVFLECVQDMDHENMFWYRQDPGLGLRLIYFSYDVKMKEKGDIPEGYSVSREKKERFSLILESASTNQTSMYLCASREGGNQETQYFGPGTRLLVL.

The V and J genes are TRBV7-6 and TRBJ2-1; 8 bases fit TRBD2. The CDR3 has 14 residues. V was clipped by 2 bases and J by 10 bases; unmatched bases: 7. Germline V CDR1 and CDR2: SGHVS, FNYEAQ. The CDR3 region is CASSLTPAGGEQFF. In DNA, the CDR3 is TGTGCCAGCAGCTTAACCCCCGCGGGAGGCGAGCAGTTCTTC.

There are a few counts of this clone. V usage is TRBV2 and J usage is TRBJ2-6; D is possibly TRBD2 (7 bases). V was clipped by 6 bases and J by 0 bases, with 15 bases between them. This CDR3 spans 17 amino acids. The germline CDR1 and CDR2 sequences are SNHLY and FYNNEI. The CDR3: CASRSGGRSSGANVLTF. Written as DNA, the CDR3 is TGTGCCAGCAGGTCGGGGGGCCGTAGCTCTGGGGCCAACGTCCTGACTTTC.

The chain has TRBV6-4 and TRBJ2-2; the D gene is possibly TRBD2 (5 bases). V was shortened by 10 bases and J by 6 bases, with 12 bases between the two germline ends. The CDR3 runs to 12 residues. Germline assignment: CDR1 MRHNA and CDR2 SNTAGT. The DNA for the CDR3 is TGTGCCACCACTAGATACCCCGGGGAGCTGTTTTTT. Amino acid sequence: CATTRYPGELFF.

The V call is TRBV24-1, the J call TRBJ2-2, with 8 bases aligning to TRBD1. The V gene's germline CDR1 is KGHDR and CDR2 SFDVKD. J lost 5 bases, V lost 9 bases, and 7 bases had no gene match. The CDR3 is 14 residues long. CDR3 protein: CATQRQGRTGELFF. The CDR3 nucleotides read TGTGCCACCCAGAGACAGGGGCGGACCGGGGAGCTGTTTTTT.

This clone appeared a single time. The gene calls are TRBV18 and TRBJ1-1, with a possible D match to TRBD1 (6 bases). Germline V lookup: CDR1 KGHSH, CDR2 LQKENI. The CDR3 length is 15 residues. V lost 4 bases and J 2 bases, leaving 14 bases between the germline ends. The chain's CDR3 is CASSQSRQENTEAFF. As DNA, the CDR3 is TGTGCCAGCTCACAGTCTCGACAGGAAAACACTGAAGCTTTCTTT.

This sequence joins TRBV3-1 (or the pseudogene TRBV3-2) and TRBJ1-3; D remains unclear. Germline assignment: CDR1 LGHDT and CDR2 YNNKEL (reference sequence). This CDR3 contains 15 residues. Trimming took 7 bases from V and 0 from J, leaving 13 bases between them. This CDR3 is CASKPVGDSGNTIYF. For the CDR3, the DNA is TGTGCCAGCAAACCAGTGGGAGACTCTGGAAACACCATATATTTT.